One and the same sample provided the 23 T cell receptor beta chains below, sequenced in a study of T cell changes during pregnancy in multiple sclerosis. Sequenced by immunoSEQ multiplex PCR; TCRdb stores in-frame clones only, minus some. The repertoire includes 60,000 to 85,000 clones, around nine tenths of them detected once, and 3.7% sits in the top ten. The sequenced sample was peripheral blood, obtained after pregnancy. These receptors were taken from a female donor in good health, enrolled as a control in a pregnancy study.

CDR3 in amino acids: CASSWGSNINYGYTF. In DNA form, the CDR3 reads TGTGCCAGCAGTTGGGGCAGTAATATTAACTATGGCTACACCTTC. V and J are TRBV28 and TRBJ1-2, with D tentatively TRBD1 (5 bases). The CDR3 extends over 15 amino acids. Trimming removed 4 bases at V and 1 base at J, with 13 bases between. The V gene's germline CDR1 is MDHEN and CDR2 SYDVKM.

CDR3 protein: CASSPPGQPMGNQPQHF. The CDR3 DNA reads TGTGCCAGCTCACCCCCGGGACAACCAATGGGCAATCAGCCCCAGCATTTT. The V and J genes are TRBV18 and TRBJ1-5, with D perhaps TRBD1 (6 bases). The CDR3 spans 17 residues. Trimming took off 3 bases at V and 2 bases at J, with 17 bases between the two ends. Germline CDR1 KGHSH, CDR2 LQKENI. The entire variable domain, with the rest obtained from reference TRBV18 and TRBJ1-5, is as follows: NAGVMQNPRHLVRRRGQEARLRCSPMKGHSHVYWYRQLPEEGLKFMVYLQKENIIDESGMPKERFSAEFPKEGPSILRIQQVVRGDSAAYFCASSPPGQPMGNQPQHFGDGTRLSIL.

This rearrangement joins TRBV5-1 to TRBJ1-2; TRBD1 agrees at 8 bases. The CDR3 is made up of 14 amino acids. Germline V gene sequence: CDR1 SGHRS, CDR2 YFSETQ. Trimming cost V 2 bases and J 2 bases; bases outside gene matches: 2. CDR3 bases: TGCGCCAGCAGCTTCAGGGGGCAAAACTATGGCTACACCTTC. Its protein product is CASSFRGQNYGYTF.

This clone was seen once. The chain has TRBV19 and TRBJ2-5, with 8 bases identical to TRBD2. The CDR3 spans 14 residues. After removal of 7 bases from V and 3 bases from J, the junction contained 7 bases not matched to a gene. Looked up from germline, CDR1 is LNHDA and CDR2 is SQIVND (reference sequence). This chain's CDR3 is CASTTAAGEETQYF. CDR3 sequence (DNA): TGTGCCAGTACCACCGCAGCGGGGGAAGAGACCCAGTACTTC.

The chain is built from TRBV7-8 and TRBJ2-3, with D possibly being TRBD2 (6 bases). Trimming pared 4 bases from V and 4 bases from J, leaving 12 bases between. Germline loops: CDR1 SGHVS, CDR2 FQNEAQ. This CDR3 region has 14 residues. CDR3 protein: CASSSGGSSDTQYF. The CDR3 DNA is TGTGCCAGCAGCTCCGGGGGTAGTTCAGATACGCAGTATTTT. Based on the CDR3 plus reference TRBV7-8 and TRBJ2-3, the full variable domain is GAGVSQSPRYKVAKRGQDVALRCDPISGHVSLFWYQQALGQGPEFLTYFQNEAQLDKSGLPSDRFFAERPEGSVSTLKIQRTQQEDSAVYLCASSSGGSSDTQYFGPGTRLTVL.

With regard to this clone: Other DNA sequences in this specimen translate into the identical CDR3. The CDR3 is CASSRGQHYEQYF. The CDR3 bases are TGCGCCAGCAGCCGGGGACAGCACTACGAGCAGTACTTC. The rearrangement uses TRBV5-1 and TRBJ2-7; TRBD1 agrees at 7 bases. The germline V gene has CDR1 SGHRS and CDR2 YFSETQ. The junction had 4 bases not matched to a gene; V was cut back by 4 bases and J by 3 bases. The length of the CDR3 is 13 residues.

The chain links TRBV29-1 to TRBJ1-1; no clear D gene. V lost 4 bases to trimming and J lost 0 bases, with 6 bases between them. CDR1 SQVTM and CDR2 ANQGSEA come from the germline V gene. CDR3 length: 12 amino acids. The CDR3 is CSVVSVNTEAFF. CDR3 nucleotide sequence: TGCAGCGTTGTCTCGGTGAACACTGAAGCTTTCTTT.

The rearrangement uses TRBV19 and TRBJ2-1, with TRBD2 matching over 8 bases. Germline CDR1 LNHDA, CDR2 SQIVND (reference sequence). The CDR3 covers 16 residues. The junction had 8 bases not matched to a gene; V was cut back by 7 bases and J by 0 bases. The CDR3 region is CASTISGESSYNEQFF. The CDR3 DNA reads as TGTGCCAGTACCATTAGCGGGGAGAGCTCCTACAATGAGCAGTTCTTC.

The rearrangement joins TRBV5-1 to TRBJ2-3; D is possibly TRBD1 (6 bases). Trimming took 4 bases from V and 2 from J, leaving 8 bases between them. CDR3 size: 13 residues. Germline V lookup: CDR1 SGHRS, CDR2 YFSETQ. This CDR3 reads CASSRQATDTQYF. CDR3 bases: TGCGCCAGCAGCCGACAGGCCACAGATACGCAGTATTTT. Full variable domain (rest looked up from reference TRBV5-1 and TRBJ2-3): KAGVTQTPRYLIKTRGQQVTLSCSPISGHRSVSWYQQTPGQGLQFLFEYFSETQRNKGNFPGRFSGRQFSNSRSEMNVSTLELGDSALYLCASSRQATDTQYFGPGTRLTVL.

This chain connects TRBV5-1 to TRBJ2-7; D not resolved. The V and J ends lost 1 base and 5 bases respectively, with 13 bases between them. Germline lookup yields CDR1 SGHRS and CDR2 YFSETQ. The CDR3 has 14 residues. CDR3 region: CASSLRGSQDEQYF. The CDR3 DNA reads TGCGCCAGCAGCTTGCGAGGCAGCCAAGACGAGCAGTACTTC.

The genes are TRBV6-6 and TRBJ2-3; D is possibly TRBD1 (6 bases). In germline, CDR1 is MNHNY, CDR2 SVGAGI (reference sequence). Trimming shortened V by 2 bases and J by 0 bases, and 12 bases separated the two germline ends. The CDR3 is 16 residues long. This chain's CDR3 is CASSYGRDTSTDTQYF. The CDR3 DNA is TGTGCCAGCAGTTACGGACGGGACACTAGCACAGATACGCAGTATTTT.

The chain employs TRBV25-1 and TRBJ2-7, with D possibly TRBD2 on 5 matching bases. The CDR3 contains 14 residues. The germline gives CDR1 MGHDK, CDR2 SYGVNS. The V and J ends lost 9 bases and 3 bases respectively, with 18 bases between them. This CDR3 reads CARNLRGPHYEQYF. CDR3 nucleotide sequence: TGTGCCAGAAATCTTCGGGGTCCCCACTACGAGCAGTACTTC.

CDR3 sequence reads: CASSQDRGIVNTEAFF. CDR3 DNA sequence: TGCGCCAGCAGCCAAGATCGGGGGATAGTGAACACTGAAGCTTTCTTT. The V call is TRBV4-1, the J call TRBJ1-1; D is perhaps TRBD1 (5 bases). The germline V gene encodes CDR1 MGHRA and CDR2 YSYEKL. There are 16 residues in the CDR3. V dropped 0 bases and J dropped 0 bases, with 11 bases sitting between them.

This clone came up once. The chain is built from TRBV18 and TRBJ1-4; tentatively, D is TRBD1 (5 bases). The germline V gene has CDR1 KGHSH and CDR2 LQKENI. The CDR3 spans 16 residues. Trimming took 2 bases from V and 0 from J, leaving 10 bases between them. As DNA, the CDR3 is TGTGCCAGCTCACCAAGGGGCGGCCCAACTAATGAAAAACTGTTTTTT. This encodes CASSPRGGPTNEKLFF. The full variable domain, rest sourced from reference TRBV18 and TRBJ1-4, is NAGVMQNPRHLVRRRGQEARLRCSPMKGHSHVYWYRQLPEEGLKFMVYLQKENIIDESGMPKERFSAEFPKEGPSILRIQQVVRGDSAAYFCASSPRGGPTNEKLFFGSGTQLSVL.

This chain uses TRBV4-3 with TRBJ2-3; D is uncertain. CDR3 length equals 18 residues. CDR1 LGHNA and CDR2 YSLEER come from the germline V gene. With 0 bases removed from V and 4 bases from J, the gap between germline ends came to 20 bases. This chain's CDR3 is CASSQDGAAYGYADTQYF. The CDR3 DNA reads TGCGCCAGCAGCCAAGATGGTGCGGCATACGGGTATGCAGATACGCAGTATTTT.

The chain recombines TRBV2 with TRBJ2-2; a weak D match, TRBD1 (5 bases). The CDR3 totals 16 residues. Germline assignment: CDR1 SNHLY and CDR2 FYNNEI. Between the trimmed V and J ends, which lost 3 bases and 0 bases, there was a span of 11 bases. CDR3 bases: TGTGCCAGCAGTGACAGGGAATACGCGAACACCGGGGAGCTGTTTTTT. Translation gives CASSDREYANTGELFF. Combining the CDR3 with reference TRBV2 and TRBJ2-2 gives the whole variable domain EPEVTQTPSHQVTQMGQEVILRCVPISNHLYFYWYRQILGQKVEFLVSFYNNEISEKSEIFDDQFSVERPDGSNFTLKIRSTKLEDSAMYFCASSDREYANTGELFFGEGSRLTVL.

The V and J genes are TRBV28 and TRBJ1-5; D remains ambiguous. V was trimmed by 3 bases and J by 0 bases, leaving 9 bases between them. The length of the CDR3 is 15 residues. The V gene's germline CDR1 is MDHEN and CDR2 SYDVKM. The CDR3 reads CASSLYQYSNQPQHF. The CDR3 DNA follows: TGTGCCAGCAGTTTGTACCAGTATAGCAATCAGCCCCAGCATTTT.

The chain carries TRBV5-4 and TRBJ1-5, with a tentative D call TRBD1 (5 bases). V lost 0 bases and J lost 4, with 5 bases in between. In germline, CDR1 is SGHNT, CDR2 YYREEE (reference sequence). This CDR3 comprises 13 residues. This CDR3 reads CASSLAGNQPQHF. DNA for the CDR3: TGTGCCAGCAGCTTGGCAGGGAATCAGCCCCAGCATTTT.

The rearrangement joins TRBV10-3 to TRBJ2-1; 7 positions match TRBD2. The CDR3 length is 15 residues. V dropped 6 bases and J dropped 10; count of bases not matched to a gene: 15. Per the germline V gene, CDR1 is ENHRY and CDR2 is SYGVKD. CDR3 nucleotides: TGTGCCATCAGCGGACTAGTTGTTCGATTGGGAGAGCAGTTCTTC. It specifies CAISGLVVRLGEQFF.

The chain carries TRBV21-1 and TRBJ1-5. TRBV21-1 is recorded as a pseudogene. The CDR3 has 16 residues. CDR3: CASTTPGGSGNQPQHF. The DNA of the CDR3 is TGTGCCAGCACCACCCCGGGGGGGAGTGGAAATCAGCCCCAGCATTTT.

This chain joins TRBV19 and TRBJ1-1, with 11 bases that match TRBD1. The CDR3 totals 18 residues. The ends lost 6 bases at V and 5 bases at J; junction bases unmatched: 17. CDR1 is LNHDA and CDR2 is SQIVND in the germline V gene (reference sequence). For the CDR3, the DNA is TGTGCCAGTAGCCCACTCCCGGGACAGGGGGAGTTACGGACTGAAGCTTTCTTT. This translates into CASSPLPGQGELRTEAFF.

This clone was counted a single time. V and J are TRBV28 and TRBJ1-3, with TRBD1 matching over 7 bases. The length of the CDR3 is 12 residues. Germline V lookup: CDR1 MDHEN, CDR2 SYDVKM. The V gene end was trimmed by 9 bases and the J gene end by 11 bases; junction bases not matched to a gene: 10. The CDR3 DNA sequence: TGTGCCAGTGACAGGGCAAAGGGCCCCATATATTTT. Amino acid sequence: CASDRAKGPIYF.

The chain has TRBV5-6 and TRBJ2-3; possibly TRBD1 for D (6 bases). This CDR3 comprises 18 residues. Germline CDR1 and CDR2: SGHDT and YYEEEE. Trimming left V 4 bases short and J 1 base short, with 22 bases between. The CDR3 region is CASSPLTGSWWRTDTQYF. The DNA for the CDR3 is TGTGCCAGCAGCCCGTTGACAGGATCTTGGTGGCGCACAGATACGCAGTATTTT.